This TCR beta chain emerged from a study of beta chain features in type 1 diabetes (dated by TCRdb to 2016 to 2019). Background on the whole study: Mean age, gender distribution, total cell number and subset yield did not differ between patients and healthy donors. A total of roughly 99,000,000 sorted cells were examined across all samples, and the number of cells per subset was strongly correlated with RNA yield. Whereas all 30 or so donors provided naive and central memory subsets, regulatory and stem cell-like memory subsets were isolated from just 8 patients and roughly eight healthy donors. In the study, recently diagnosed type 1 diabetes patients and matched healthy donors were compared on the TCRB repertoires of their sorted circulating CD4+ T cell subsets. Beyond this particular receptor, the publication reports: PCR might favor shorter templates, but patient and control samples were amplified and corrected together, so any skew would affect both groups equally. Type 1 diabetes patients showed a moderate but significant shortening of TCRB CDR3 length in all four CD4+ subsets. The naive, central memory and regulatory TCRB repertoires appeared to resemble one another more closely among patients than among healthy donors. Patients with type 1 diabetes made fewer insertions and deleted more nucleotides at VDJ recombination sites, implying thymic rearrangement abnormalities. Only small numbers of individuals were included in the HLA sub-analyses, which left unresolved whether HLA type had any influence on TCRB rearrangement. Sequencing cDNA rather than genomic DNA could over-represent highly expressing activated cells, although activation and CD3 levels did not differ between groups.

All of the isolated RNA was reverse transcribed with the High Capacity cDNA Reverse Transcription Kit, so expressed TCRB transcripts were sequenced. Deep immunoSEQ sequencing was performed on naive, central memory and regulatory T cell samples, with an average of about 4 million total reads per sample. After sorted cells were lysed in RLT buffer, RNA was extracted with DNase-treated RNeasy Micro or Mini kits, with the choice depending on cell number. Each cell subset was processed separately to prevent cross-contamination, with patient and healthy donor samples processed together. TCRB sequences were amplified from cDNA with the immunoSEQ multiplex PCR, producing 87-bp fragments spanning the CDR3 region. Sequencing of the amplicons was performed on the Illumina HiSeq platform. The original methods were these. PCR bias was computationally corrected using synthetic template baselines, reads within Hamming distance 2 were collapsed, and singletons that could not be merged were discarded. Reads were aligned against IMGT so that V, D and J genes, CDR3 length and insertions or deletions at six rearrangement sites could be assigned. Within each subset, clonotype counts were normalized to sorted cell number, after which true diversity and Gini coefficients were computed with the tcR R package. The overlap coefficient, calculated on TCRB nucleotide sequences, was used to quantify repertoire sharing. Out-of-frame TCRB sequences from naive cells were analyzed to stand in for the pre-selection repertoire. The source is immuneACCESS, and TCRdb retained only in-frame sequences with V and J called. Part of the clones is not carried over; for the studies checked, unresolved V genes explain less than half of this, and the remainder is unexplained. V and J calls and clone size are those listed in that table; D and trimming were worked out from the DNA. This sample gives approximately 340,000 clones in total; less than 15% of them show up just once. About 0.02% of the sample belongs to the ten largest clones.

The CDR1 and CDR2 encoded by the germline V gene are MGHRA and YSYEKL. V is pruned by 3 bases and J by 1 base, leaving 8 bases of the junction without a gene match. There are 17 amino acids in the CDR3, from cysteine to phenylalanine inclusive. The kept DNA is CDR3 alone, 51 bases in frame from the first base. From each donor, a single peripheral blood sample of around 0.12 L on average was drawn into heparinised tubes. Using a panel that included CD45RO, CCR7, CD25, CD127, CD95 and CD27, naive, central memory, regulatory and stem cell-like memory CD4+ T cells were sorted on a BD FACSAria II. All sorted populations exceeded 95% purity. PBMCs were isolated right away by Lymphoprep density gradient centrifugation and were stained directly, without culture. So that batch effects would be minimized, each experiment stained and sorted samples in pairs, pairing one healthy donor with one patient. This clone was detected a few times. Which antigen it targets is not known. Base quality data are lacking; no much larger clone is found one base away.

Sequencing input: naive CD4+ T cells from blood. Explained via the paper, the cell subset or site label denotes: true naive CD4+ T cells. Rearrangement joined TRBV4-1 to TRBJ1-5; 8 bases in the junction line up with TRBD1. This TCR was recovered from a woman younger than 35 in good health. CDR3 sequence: CASSQTPRGQSNQPQHF. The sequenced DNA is TGCGCCAGCAGCCAGACGCCCAGGGGGCAGAGCAATCAGCCCCAGCATTTT.